Listed here are 20 T cell receptor beta chains from one sample, sequenced in a study of blood T cell repertoires in COVID-19. The repertoire was sequenced with immunoSEQ multiplex PCR; TCRdb's copy has only in-frame clones and lacks some. The repertoire includes tens of thousands of clones, over 70% of them detected once, and around 10% sits in the top ten. Sequencing was done on a sample of peripheral blood. The receptors shown here come from a man older than 75 with active COVID-19.

The chain is built from TRBV5-1 and TRBJ2-7, with D perhaps TRBD2 (6 bases). CDR1 and CDR2 (germline): SGHRS, YFSETQ. The germline V and J ends were trimmed by 4 bases and 3 bases, with 14 bases remaining between them. The CDR3 covers 14 residues. In DNA, the CDR3 is TGCGCCAGCAGCCCCGTCGGGAGCGACTACGAGCAGTACTTC. Residues: CASSPVGSDYEQYF.

The rearrangement joins TRBV11-2 to TRBJ2-3; the match to TRBD2 covers 9 bases. Germline V lookup: CDR1 SGHAT, CDR2 FQNNGV. This CDR3 region has 15 residues. V shed 5 bases and J 2 bases; nucleotides not matched to a gene: 5. CDR3 sequence reads: CASSATGLATDTQYF. For the CDR3, the DNA is TGTGCCAGCAGCGCGACGGGACTAGCCACAGATACGCAGTATTTT.

The chain links TRBV5-4 to TRBJ2-7; 7 bases are shared with TRBD2. J was trimmed by 0 bases and V by 0 bases; bases with no gene match: 3. This CDR3 is 15 amino acids long. Germline V gives CDR1 SGHNT, CDR2 YYREEE (reference sequence). The CDR3 sequence: CASSLGGTTSYEQYF. For the CDR3, the DNA is TGTGCCAGCAGCTTGGGGGGGACTACCTCCTACGAGCAGTACTTC.

This clone was recorded a few times. The V and J genes are TRBV18 and TRBJ2-2; TRBD2 is a possible D gene (6 bases). The CDR3 covers 15 residues. The germline gives CDR1 KGHSH, CDR2 LQKENI. V lost 3 bases to trimming and J lost 4 bases, with 12 bases between them. The CDR3 bases are TGTGCCAGCTCACCTCCGGCGGGATTCACCGGGGAGCTGTTTTTT. Protein sequence: CASSPPAGFTGELFF.

The rearrangement uses TRBV28 and TRBJ1-1; D perhaps matches TRBD1 (5 bases). The CDR3 spans 14 residues. Germline assignment: CDR1 MDHEN and CDR2 SYDVKM. V was cut by 3 bases and J by 4 bases, with 12 bases left in between. CDR3: CASSLVRATTEAFF. The CDR3 region has the DNA TGTGCCAGCAGTTTGGTCAGGGCGACCACTGAAGCTTTCTTT.

This rearrangement joins TRBV28 to TRBJ2-7; D perhaps matches TRBD2 (5 bases). Germline values: CDR1 MDHEN, CDR2 SYDVKM. This CDR3 is built from 13 residues. V dropped 4 bases and J dropped 3 bases, with 10 bases sitting between them. CDR3 residues: CASSWAGLYEQYF. CDR3 nucleotides: TGTGCCAGCAGTTGGGCGGGCCTCTACGAGCAGTACTTC.

V gene TRBV4-1 combines with J gene TRBJ1-4; D uncertain. The CDR3 extends over 13 amino acids. Trimming stripped 2 bases from V and 6 bases from J, with 7 bases between. CDR1 and CDR2 (germline): MGHRA, YSYEKL. The DNA of the CDR3 is TGCGCCAGCAGCCAATCCCCATATGAAAAACTGTTTTTT. Translation gives CASSQSPYEKLFF.

The sample holds one count of this clone. This chain uses TRBV7-7 with TRBJ2-1; TRBD2 aligns across 7 bases. Germline CDR1 reads SSHAT; CDR2 reads FNYEAQ (reference sequence). V lost 4 bases, J lost 6 bases, and 12 bases stayed unmatched. This CDR3 is built from 16 residues. CDR3 sequence: CASSSRRGTSLNEQFF. The CDR3 region has the DNA TGTGCCAGCAGCTCAAGGCGGGGGACTTCCCTCAATGAGCAGTTCTTC.

This clone appeared a single time. The gene calls are TRBV6-1 and TRBJ2-7, with TRBD1 matching over 9 bases. The ends lost 1 base at V and 5 bases at J; junction bases unmatched: 6. The CDR3 contains 15 residues. The germline CDR1 and CDR2 sequences are MNHNS and SASEGT. CDR3 sequence: CASSEVGTGRNEQYF. DNA for the CDR3: TGTGCCAGCAGTGAAGTAGGGACAGGGAGAAACGAGCAGTACTTC.

This clone was seen just once. The chain links TRBV25-1 to TRBJ2-3; D unclear. The V end lost 2 bases, the J end lost 4 bases, and 4 bases lay between the germline ends. Germline values: CDR1 MGHDK, CDR2 SYGVNS. This CDR3 contains 12 residues. In DNA form, the CDR3 reads TGTGCCAGCAGTGAACCTCCAGATACGCAGTATTTT. This codes for CASSEPPDTQYF.

This chain links TRBV5-1 with TRBJ2-3, with a possible D match to TRBD2 (6 bases). This CDR3 comprises 15 residues. Germline-derived CDR1 and CDR2 are SGHRS and YFSETQ. V was cut by 0 bases and J by 2 bases, with 10 bases left in between. CDR3 coding DNA: TGCGCCAGCAGCTTGGTAGCGGCCCCCACAGATACGCAGTATTTT. It yields the protein CASSLVAAPTDTQYF.

CDR3 nucleotide sequence: TGCGCCAGCACCCAGACTAGCGGGAGAGCCGGGGAGCTGTTTTTT. Its protein product is CASTQTSGRAGELFF. The chain joins TRBV23-1 to TRBJ2-2; 12 nucleotides agree with TRBD2. TRBV23-1 is designated an ORF whose function remains uncertain. J lost 6 bases, V lost 7 bases, and 6 bases had no gene match. This CDR3 contains 15 residues.

J is TRBJ2-2 and V is TRBV7-7, with 10 bases identical to TRBD2. Germline CDR1 SSHAT, CDR2 FNYEAQ (reference sequence). After removal of 4 bases from V and 2 bases from J, the junction contained 4 bases not matched to a gene. This CDR3 region has 16 residues. The CDR3 is CASSSLAGGNTGELFF. The CDR3 region has the DNA TGTGCCAGCAGCTCTTTAGCGGGAGGAAACACCGGGGAGCTGTTTTTT.

This clone came up once. The rearrangement uses TRBV6-5 and TRBJ1-3, with 9 bases identical to TRBD1. With V trimmed by 0 bases and J by 2 bases, 2 bases remained unmatched. This CDR3 is 16 amino acids long. CDR1 is MNHEY, CDR2 SVGAGI, per germline. CDR3 amino acids: CASSYSGQGAGNTIYF. The CDR3, as DNA: TGTGCCAGCAGTTACTCGGGACAGGGCGCTGGAAACACCATATATTTT.

The chain couples TRBV7-9 to TRBJ1-6, with 8 bases matching TRBD1. From germline, CDR1 is SEHNR and CDR2 FQNEAQ (reference sequence). With 7 bases clipped from V and 9 bases from J, the junction kept 11 bases outside the gene matches. The CDR3 has 15 amino acids. The CDR3 reads CASTQPGTGTSPLHF. The CDR3 region has the DNA TGTGCCAGCACCCAGCCCGGGACAGGAACTTCACCCCTCCACTTT. Full variable domain (missing parts from reference TRBV7-9 and TRBJ1-6): DTGVSQNPRHKITKRGQNVTFRCDPISEHNRLYWYRQTLGQGPEFLTYFQNEAQLEKSRLLSDRFSAERPKGSFSTLEIQRTEQGDSAMYLCASTQPGTGTSPLHFGNGTRLTVT.

Of note for this clone: One junction end does not reproduce the germline sequence, and a read error may be involved. The chain uses TRBV7-9 and TRBJ2-1, with 11 nucleotides matching TRBD2. There are 15 residues in the CDR3. CDR1 is SEHNR, CDR2 FQNEAQ, per germline (reference sequence). CDR3 DNA: TGTGCCAGCAGCCGGGAGTCTAGCGGGAGGCTGGAGCTGTTCTTC. Translation: CASSRESSGRLELFF. The complete variable domain, with remaining parts taken from reference TRBV7-9 and TRBJ2-1, reads DTGVSQNPRHKITKRGQNVTFRCDPISEHNRLYWYRQTLGQGPEFLTYFQNEAQLEKSRLLSDRFSAERPKGSFSTLEIQRTEQGDSAMYLCASSRESSGRLELFFGPGTRLTVL.

The chain recombines TRBV19 with TRBJ1-6, with 9 bases identical to TRBD1. V was clipped by 4 bases and J by 9 bases; unmatched bases: 7. This CDR3 is built from 15 residues. The V gene's germline CDR1 is LNHDA and CDR2 SQIVND (reference sequence). CDR3 DNA sequence: TGTGCCAGTAGTACGCCGGGACAGGGACCTTCACCCCTCCACTTT. Translated, it gives CASSTPGQGPSPLHF.

J is TRBJ2-7 and V is TRBV28, with 9 nucleotides matching TRBD1. Germline values: CDR1 MDHEN, CDR2 SYDVKM. V shed 5 bases and J 5 bases; nucleotides not matched to a gene: 7. This CDR3 has 14 amino acids. The chain's CDR3 is CASSTGQGRDEQYF. DNA of the CDR3: TGTGCCAGCAGTACGGGACAGGGAAGAGACGAGCAGTACTTC.

The rearrangement joins TRBV30 to TRBJ1-3; D is possibly TRBD1 (5 bases). Trimming stripped 1 base from V and 2 bases from J, with 12 bases between. Germline CDR1 is GTSNPN and CDR2 is SVGIG (reference sequence). The CDR3 spans 15 residues. CDR3 region: CAWSERGTTGNTIYF. The CDR3 DNA reads TGTGCCTGGAGTGAACGGGGGACGACTGGAAACACCATATATTTT.

The chain is built from TRBV11-2 and TRBJ2-7; possibly TRBD2 for D (6 bases). The CDR3 has 14 residues. Germline CDR1 is SGHAT and CDR2 is FQNNGV. The V and J ends lost 2 bases and 2 bases respectively, with 10 bases between them. The CDR3 loop is CASSLNPGAYEQYF. CDR3 DNA: TGTGCCAGCAGCTTAAATCCGGGAGCCTACGAGCAGTACTTC.